This T cell receptor (beta chain) was found in a study of tumor-infiltrating lymphocytes in primary liver carcinoma. Overall study results and limits: It was observed that only about 7.5-24% of the top clones appeared in every one of the five tumor regions. The top-250-clone fraction was significantly higher in tumors than in blood (p = 0.039).

TCR beta cDNA was made from 500 ng total RNA with a constant-region primer. Researchers made the TCR beta libraries by running three nested multiplex PCR rounds with slightly modified ARM-PCR. The two initial PCR rounds, roughly 10 cycles each, used TRBV1-TRBV30 forward and C-beta reverse primers. One entry per CDR3 protein results from TCRdb running MiXCR on the multiplex PCR reads. The sample shows 40,000 to 50,000 distinct CDR3 sequences, roughly 77% of them seen only once. The CDR3 consists of 14 residues. Trimming at V came to 4 bases and at J to 7 bases, leaving 6 bases not matched to a gene. Per germline, CDR1 MNHEY and CDR2 SVGAGI. RNA and DNA were co-extracted from roughly 20-30 mg of unsorted bulk tissue. Patients' primary liver carcinoma was surgically resected. Chronic HBV infection affected patients, none of whom had received treatment. Details on this clonotype: As yet, its antigen is unknown.

The clonotype originates from a man in his forties with primary liver carcinoma and hepatitis B virus infection. Sequenced sample: liver tumor tissue from sampling region 3. Specified subset: tumor region T3, left-lateral pole. The chain employs TRBV6-5 and TRBJ2-2; 7 bases align to TRBD2. The CDR3 protein is CASSSTGGIGELFF. The CDR3, as DNA: TGTGCCAGCAGTTCTACGGGAGGCATCGGGGAGCTGTTTTTT.